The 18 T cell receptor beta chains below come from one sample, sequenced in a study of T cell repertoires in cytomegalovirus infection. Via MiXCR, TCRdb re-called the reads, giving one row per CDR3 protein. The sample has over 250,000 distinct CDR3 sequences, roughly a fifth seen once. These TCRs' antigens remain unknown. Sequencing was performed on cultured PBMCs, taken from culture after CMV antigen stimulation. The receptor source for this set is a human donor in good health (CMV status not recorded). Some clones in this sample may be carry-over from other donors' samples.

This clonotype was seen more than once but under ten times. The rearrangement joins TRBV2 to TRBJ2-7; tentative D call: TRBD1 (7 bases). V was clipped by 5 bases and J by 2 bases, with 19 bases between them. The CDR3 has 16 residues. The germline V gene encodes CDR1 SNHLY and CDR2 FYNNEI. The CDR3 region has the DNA TGTGCCAGCAGTCCCCAGGGGGGCTTGTATGCCTACGAGCAGTACTTC. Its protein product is CASSPQGGLYAYEQYF.

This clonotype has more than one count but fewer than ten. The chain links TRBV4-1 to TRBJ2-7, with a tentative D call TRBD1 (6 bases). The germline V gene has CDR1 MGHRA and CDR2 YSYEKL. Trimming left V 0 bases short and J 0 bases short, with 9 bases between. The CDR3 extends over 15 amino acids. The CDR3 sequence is CASSQDRGFSYEQYF. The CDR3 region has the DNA TGCGCCAGCAGCCAAGATAGGGGGTTCTCCTACGAGCAGTACTTC.

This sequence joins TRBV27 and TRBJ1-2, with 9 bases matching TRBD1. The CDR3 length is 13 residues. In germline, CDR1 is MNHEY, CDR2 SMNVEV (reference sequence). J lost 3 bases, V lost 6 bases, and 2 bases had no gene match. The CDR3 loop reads CASRTGGDYGYTF. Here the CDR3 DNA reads TGTGCCAGCAGAACAGGGGGCGACTATGGCTACACCTTC.

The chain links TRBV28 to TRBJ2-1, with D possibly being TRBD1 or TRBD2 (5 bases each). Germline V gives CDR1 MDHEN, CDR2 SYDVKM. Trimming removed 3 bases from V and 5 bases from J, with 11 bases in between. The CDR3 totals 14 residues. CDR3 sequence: CASSFRGHNNEQFF. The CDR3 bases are TGTGCCAGCAGTTTTCGGGGCCATAACAATGAGCAGTTCTTC.

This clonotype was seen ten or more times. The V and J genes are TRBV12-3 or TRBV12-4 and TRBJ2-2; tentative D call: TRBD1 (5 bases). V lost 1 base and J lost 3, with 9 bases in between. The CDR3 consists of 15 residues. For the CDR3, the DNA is TGTGCCAGCAGTTTAGGTCAGGGTCACACCGGGGAGCTGTTTTTT. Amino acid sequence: CASSLGQGHTGELFF.

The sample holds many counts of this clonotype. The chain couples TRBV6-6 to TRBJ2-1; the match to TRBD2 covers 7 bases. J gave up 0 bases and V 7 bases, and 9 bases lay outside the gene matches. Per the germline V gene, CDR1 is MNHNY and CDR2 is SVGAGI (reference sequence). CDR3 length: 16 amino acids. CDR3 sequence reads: CASTDAGVISYNEQFF. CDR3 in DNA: TGTGCCAGCACTGACGCGGGAGTAATCTCCTACAATGAGCAGTTCTTC.

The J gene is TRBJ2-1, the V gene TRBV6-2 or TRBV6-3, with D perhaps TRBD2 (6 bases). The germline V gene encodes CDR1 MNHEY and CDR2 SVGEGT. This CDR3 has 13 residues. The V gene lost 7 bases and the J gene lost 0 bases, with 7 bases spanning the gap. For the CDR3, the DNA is TGTGCCAGCATGCGGGACTCCTACAATGAGCAGTTCTTC. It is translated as CASMRDSYNEQFF.

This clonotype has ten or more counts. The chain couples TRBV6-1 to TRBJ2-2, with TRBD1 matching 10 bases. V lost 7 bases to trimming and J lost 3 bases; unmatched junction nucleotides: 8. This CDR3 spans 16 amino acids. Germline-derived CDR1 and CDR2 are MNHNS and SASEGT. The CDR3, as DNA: TGTGCCAGCATAGCCAGGACAGGGGGTTACACCGGGGAGCTGTTTTTT. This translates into CASIARTGGYTGELFF.

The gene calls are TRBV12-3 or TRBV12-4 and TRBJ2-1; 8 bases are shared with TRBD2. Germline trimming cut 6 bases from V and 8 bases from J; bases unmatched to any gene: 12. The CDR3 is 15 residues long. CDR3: CASRPAGTRFHEQFF. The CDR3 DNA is TGTGCCAGCAGGCCTGCCGGGACTAGATTCCATGAGCAGTTCTTC.

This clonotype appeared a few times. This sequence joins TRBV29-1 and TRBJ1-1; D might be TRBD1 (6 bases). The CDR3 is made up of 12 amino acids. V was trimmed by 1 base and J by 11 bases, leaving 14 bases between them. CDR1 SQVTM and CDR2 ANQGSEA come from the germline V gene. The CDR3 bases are TGCAGCGTTGAAGTTGGGGGGCTGTTGGCTTTCTTT. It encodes CSVEVGGLLAFF.

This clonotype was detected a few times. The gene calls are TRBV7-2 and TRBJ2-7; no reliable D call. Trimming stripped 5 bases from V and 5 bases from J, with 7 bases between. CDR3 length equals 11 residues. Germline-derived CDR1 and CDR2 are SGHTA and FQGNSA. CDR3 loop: CASSRDHEQYF. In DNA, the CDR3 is TGTGCCAGCAGCCGAGACCACGAGCAGTACTTC. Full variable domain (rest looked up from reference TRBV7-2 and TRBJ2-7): GAGVSQSPSNKVTEKGKDVELRCDPISGHTALYWYRQSLGQGLEFLIYFQGNSAPDKSGLPSDRFSAERTGGSVSTLTIQRTQQEDSAVYLCASSRDHEQYFGPGTRLTVT.

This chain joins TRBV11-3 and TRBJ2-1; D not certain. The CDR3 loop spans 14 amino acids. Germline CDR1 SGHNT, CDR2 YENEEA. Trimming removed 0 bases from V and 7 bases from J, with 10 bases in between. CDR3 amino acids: CASSLEFRSNEQFF. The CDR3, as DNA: TGTGCCAGCAGCTTAGAGTTCCGCAGTAATGAGCAGTTCTTC. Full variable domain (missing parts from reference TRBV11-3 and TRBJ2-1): EAGVVQSPRYKIIEKKQPVAFWCNPISGHNTLYWYLQNLGQGPELLIRYENEEAVDDSQLPKDRFSAERLKGVDSTLKIQPAELGDSAVYLCASSLEFRSNEQFFGPGTRLTVL.

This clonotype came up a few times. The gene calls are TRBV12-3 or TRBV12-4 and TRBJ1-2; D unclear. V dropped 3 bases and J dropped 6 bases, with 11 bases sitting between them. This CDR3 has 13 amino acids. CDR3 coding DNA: TGTGCCAGCAGTTTGGTGAAAAGTCATGGCTACACCTTC. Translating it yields CASSLVKSHGYTF.

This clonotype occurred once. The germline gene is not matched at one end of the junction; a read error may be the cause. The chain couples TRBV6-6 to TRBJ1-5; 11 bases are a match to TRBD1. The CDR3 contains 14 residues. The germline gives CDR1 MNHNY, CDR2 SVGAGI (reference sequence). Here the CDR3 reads CASSRDRGNPPQHF. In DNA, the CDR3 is TGTGCCAGCAGTCGGGACAGGGGGAATCCGCCCCAGCATTTT.

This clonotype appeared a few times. This chain's CDR3 is CASSYGRNPRDSPLHF. The CDR3 DNA reads TGTGCCAGCAGTTACGGGAGGAACCCTAGAGATTCACCCCTCCACTTT. V is TRBV6-5 and J is TRBJ1-6; D gene uncertain. The CDR3 has 16 amino acids. CDR1 MNHEY and CDR2 SVGAGI come from the germline V gene. The V end lost 2 bases, the J end lost 8 bases, and 16 bases lay between the germline ends.

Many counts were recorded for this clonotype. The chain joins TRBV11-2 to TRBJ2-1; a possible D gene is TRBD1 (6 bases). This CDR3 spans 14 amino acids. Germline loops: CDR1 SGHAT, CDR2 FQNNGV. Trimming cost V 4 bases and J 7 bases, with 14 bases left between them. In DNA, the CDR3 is TGTGCCAGCAGCTCCATACAGGGATTTAATGAGCAGTTCTTC. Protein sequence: CASSSIQGFNEQFF.

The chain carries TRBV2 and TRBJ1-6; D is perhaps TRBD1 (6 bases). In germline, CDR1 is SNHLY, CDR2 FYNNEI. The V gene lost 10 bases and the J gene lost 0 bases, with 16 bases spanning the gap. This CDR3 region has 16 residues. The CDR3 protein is CAIRLQGSSYNSPLHF. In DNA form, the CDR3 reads TGTGCCATCAGATTGCAGGGGAGCTCCTATAATTCACCCCTCCACTTT.

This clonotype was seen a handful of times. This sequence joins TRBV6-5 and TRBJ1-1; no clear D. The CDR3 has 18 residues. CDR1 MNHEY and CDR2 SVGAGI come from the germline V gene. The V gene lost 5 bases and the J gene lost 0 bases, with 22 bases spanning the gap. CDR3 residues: CASSLGYNNPTLNTEAFF. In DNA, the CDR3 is TGTGCCAGCAGTCTCGGTTACAATAACCCAACCCTGAACACTGAAGCTTTCTTT.